The 19 T cell receptor beta chains below were found in one sample sequenced in a study of blood T cell repertoires in COVID-19. Clones were read by immunoSEQ multiplex PCR, and TCRdb kept only the in-frame ones, dropping some. The sample has 300,000 to 350,000 clones, approximately 83% seen once; the top ten hold around 2.2%. The material sequenced was PBMCs or T cells enriched from blood (not recorded which). All receptors come from a man aged 30-40 years who had recovered from COVID-19.

The chain carries TRBV6-6 and TRBJ2-3, with 7 bases fitting TRBD2. CDR3 length: 13 residues. With V trimmed by 8 bases and J by 4 bases, 6 bases remained unmatched. Germline CDR1 and CDR2: MNHNY and SVGAGI (reference sequence). DNA of the CDR3: TGTGCCAGCCGGAGACTAGCAGCAGATACGCAGTATTTT. Its translation: CASRRLAADTQYF.

The chain joins TRBV5-1 to TRBJ1-5; TRBD1 is a possible D gene (5 bases). Germline V gene sequence: CDR1 SGHRS, CDR2 YFSETQ. Trimming removed 5 bases at V and 3 bases at J, with 15 bases between. CDR3 size: 15 residues. CDR3 coding DNA: TGCGCCAGCAGTACCCGGGGGGAGCCCAATCAGCCCCAGCATTTT. Amino acid sequence: CASSTRGEPNQPQHF.

This clone has only a few counts. This chain connects TRBV2 to TRBJ1-2; the match to TRBD1 covers 7 bases. CDR3 size: 14 residues. CDR1 is SNHLY, CDR2 FYNNEI, per germline. J was trimmed by 6 bases and V by 0 bases; bases with no gene match: 4. CDR3 sequence (DNA): TGTGCCAGCAGTGAAGCGAGGCAGGGGGATGGCTACACCTTC. Its protein is CASSEARQGDGYTF.

This chain uses TRBV6-5 with TRBJ1-3; TRBD1 aligns across 7 bases. The V gene end was trimmed by 0 bases and the J gene end by 5 bases; junction bases not matched to a gene: 4. CDR3 length equals 15 residues. CDR1 is MNHEY, CDR2 SVGAGI, per germline. The CDR3, as DNA: TGTGCCAGCAGTTACTCAGGGGGCTTACGAAACACCATATATTTT. This sequence encodes CASSYSGGLRNTIYF.

This clone was detected only once. This chain uses TRBV12-3 or TRBV12-4 with TRBJ1-6; D uncertain. Trimming removed 2 bases from V and 4 bases from J, with 3 bases in between. The CDR3 loop spans 13 amino acids. CDR3 DNA: TGTGCCAGCAGTTTACAATATAATTCACCCCTCCACTTT. Protein: CASSLQYNSPLHF.

The J gene is TRBJ1-1, the V gene TRBV7-9; perhaps TRBD1 as D (5 bases). V gave up 5 bases and J gave up 6 bases, with 13 bases separating them. Looked up from germline, CDR1 is SEHNR and CDR2 is FQNEAQ (reference sequence). This CDR3 region has 13 residues. CDR3 sequence reads: CASSPQGEAEAFF. CDR3 in DNA: TGTGCCAGCAGCCCCCAGGGTGAGGCTGAAGCTTTCTTT.

This clone has just a few counts. This chain joins TRBV9 and TRBJ1-1; 8 bases are shared with TRBD1. The CDR3 extends over 18 amino acids. The J segment lost 9 bases and the V segment lost 3 bases, leaving 22 bases of the junction unmatched. Germline-derived CDR1 and CDR2 are SGDLS and YYNGEE. CDR3 in amino acids: CASSADGQGVVRVQKAFF. The CDR3 DNA is TGTGCCAGCAGCGCAGATGGACAGGGAGTCGTAAGGGTCCAGAAAGCTTTCTTT.

The CDR3 DNA sequence: TGTGCCAGCAGCCAGGTCCCGAGCACTGAAGCTTTCTTT. Encoded protein: CASSQVPSTEAFF. V and J are TRBV3-1 (or the pseudogene TRBV3-2) and TRBJ1-1; the D is unclear. Trimming removed 3 bases from V and 4 bases from J, with 9 bases in between. The germline gives CDR1 LGHDT, CDR2 YNNKEL (reference sequence). There are 13 residues in the CDR3.

The chain couples TRBV7-6 to TRBJ1-3, with 9 bases aligning to TRBD1. Germline V CDR1 and CDR2: SGHVS, FNYEAQ. The CDR3 is made up of 19 amino acids. V lost 4 bases and J lost 2; bases outside the gene matches: 15. The CDR3 DNA reads TGTGCCAGCAGCTCAACCGGGACAGGGACCATTATGGCTGGAAACACCATATATTTT. It yields the protein CASSSTGTGTIMAGNTIYF.

The chain joins TRBV7-8 to TRBJ1-2; the D is unclear. The V end lost 3 bases, the J end lost 7 bases, and 12 bases lay between the germline ends. The CDR3 extends over 13 amino acids. Germline CDR1 and CDR2: SGHVS and FQNEAQ. CDR3 protein: CASSFTPAGGYTF. The CDR3 bases are TGTGCCAGCAGCTTTACCCCCGCGGGTGGCTACACCTTC. Drawing the rest from reference TRBV7-8 and TRBJ1-2, the complete variable domain is GAGVSQSPRYKVAKRGQDVALRCDPISGHVSLFWYQQALGQGPEFLTYFQNEAQLDKSGLPSDRFFAERPEGSVSTLKIQRTQQEDSAVYLCASSFTPAGGYTFGSGTRLTVV.

V usage is TRBV30 and J usage is TRBJ1-2; 9 positions agree with TRBD1. CDR1 GTSNPN and CDR2 SVGIG come from the germline V gene (reference sequence). The CDR3 spans 14 residues. J lost 4 bases, V lost 2 bases, and 5 bases had no gene match. Written as DNA, the CDR3 is TGTGCCTGGAGTCTTACAGGGGGCTCCTATGGCTACACCTTC. Amino acid sequence: CAWSLTGGSYGYTF. The full variable domain, its missing parts supplied by reference TRBV30 and TRBJ1-2, is SQTIHQWPATLVQPVGSPLSLECTVEGTSNPNLYWYRQAAGRGLQLLFYSVGIGQISSEVPQNLSASRPQDRQFILSSKKLLLSDSGFYLCAWSLTGGSYGYTFGSGTRLTVV.

The chain combines TRBV5-1 with TRBJ1-2, with a weak D call TRBD1 (6 bases). The CDR3 contains 13 residues. V lost 0 bases and J lost 8, with 11 bases in between. CDR1 and CDR2 (germline): SGHRS, YFSETQ. The chain's CDR3 is CASSLGAGDGYTF. In DNA, the CDR3 is TGCGCCAGCAGCTTGGGGGCAGGGGACGGCTACACCTTC.

This chain connects TRBV29-1 to TRBJ2-5; possibly TRBD2 for D (7 bases). CDR3 length equals 13 residues. Germline V gene sequence: CDR1 SQVTM, CDR2 ANQGSEA. Trimming shortened V by 4 bases and J by 5 bases, and 14 bases separated the two germline ends. The chain's CDR3 is CSVVKGGVETQYF. CDR3 bases: TGCAGCGTTGTTAAGGGGGGGGTGGAGACCCAGTACTTC.

The rearrangement joins TRBV10-3 to TRBJ1-2; weak D call: TRBD1 (6 bases). Deletions cut 10 bases from V and 5 bases from J, with 20 bases between. Germline assignment: CDR1 ENHRY and CDR2 SYGVKD. The CDR3 runs 14 residues. CDR3 nucleotides: TGTGCCACCCAGCCGGCGGGGGGCGGGTATGGCTACACCTTC. Protein: CATQPAGGGYGYTF.

The CDR3 here is CASSQAAGVAETQYF. The CDR3 DNA follows: TGTGCCAGCAGCCAAGCCGCGGGGGTGGCAGAGACCCAGTACTTC. This sequence joins TRBV4-2 and TRBJ2-5; 7 bases line up with TRBD2. Unmatched junction bases numbered 6, after V lost 1 base and J lost 4 bases. The CDR3 has 15 amino acids. CDR1 and CDR2 (germline): LGHNA, YNFKEQ.

The chain links TRBV29-1 to TRBJ1-2; TRBD1 agrees at 9 bases. Trimming took 4 bases from V and 4 from J; bases not matched to a gene: 7. Germline lookup yields CDR1 SQVTM and CDR2 ANQGSEA. This CDR3 region has 14 residues. The CDR3 DNA reads TGCAGCGTTGGTACAGGGGGCGTTAGCTATGGCTACACCTTC. Its translation is CSVGTGGVSYGYTF.

The chain links TRBV7-8 to TRBJ2-5; D uncertain. Germline values: CDR1 SGHVS, CDR2 FQNEAQ. Trimming pared 4 bases from V and 3 bases from J, leaving 3 bases between. The CDR3 contains 11 residues. The CDR3 DNA is TGTGCCAGCAGCTCCGAAGAGACCCAGTACTTC. Its translation: CASSSEETQYF.

The chain uses TRBV11-3 and TRBJ2-3; 8 bases align to TRBD2. Germline CDR1 reads SGHNT; CDR2 reads YENEEA. The CDR3 totals 18 residues. V lost 1 base, J lost 2 bases, and 11 bases stayed unmatched. CDR3 protein: CASSLASGGAYITDTQYF. CDR3 coding DNA: TGTGCCAGCAGCTTAGCCTCCGGGGGGGCCTATATCACAGATACGCAGTATTTT.

The chain uses TRBV4-1 and TRBJ1-4; no definite D call. V was pared by 4 bases and J by 0 bases, with 12 bases between. The CDR3 extends over 16 amino acids. CDR1 MGHRA and CDR2 YSYEKL come from the germline V gene. CDR3 sequence: CASSPEVGSTNEKLFF. For the CDR3, the DNA is TGCGCCAGCAGCCCGGAGGTCGGGTCAACTAATGAAAAACTGTTTTTT.